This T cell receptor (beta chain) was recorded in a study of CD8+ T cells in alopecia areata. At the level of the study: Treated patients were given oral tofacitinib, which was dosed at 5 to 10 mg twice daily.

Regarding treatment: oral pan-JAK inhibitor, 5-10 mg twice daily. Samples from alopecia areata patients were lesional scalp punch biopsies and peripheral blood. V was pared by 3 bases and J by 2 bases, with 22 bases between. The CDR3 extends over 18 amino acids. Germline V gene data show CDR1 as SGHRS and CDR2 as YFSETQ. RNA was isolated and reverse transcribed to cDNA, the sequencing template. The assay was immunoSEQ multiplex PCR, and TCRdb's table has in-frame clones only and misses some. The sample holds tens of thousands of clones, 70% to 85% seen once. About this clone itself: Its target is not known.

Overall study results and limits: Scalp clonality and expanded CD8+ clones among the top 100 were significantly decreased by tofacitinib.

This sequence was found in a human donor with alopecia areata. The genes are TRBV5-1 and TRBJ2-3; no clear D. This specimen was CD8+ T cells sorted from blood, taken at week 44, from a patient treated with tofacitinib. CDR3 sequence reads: CASSSHPLGNIDTDTQYF. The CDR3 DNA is TGCGCCAGCAGCTCCCACCCCTTGGGGAACATAGACACAGATACGCAGTATTTT.